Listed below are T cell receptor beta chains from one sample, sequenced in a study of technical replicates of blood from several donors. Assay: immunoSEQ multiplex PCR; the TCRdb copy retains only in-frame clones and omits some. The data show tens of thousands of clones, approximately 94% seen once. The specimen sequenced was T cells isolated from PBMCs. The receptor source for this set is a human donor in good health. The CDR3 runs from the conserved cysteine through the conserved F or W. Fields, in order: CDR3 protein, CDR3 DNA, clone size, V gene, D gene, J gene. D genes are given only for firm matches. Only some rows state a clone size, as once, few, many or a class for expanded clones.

cdr3_aa: CASSKGGGRESGANVLTF; cdr3_nt: TGTGCCAGCAGCAAAGGAGGTGGCAGGGAATCTGGGGCCAACGTCCTGACTTTC; clone_size: .; v_call: TRBV21-1; d_call: .; j_call: TRBJ2-6
cdr3_aa: CASSPGYGYTF; cdr3_nt: TGTGCCAGTAGTCCGGGATATGGCTACACCTTC; clone_size: .; v_call: TRBV19; d_call: .; j_call: TRBJ1-2
cdr3_aa: CASSTRTSGRVYNEQFF; cdr3_nt: TGTGCCAGCAGCACCCGGACTAGCGGGAGGGTTTACAATGAGCAGTTCTTC; clone_size: .; v_call: TRBV5-6; d_call: TRBD2; j_call: TRBJ2-1
cdr3_aa: CASSAGQGLGYEQYF; cdr3_nt: TGTGCCAGCAGCGCCGGACAGGGATTGGGATACGAGCAGTACTTC; clone_size: .; v_call: TRBV6-1; d_call: TRBD1; j_call: TRBJ2-7
cdr3_aa: CASSYGLAGGREQYF; cdr3_nt: TGTGCCAGCAGCTATGGACTAGCGGGAGGTCGGGAGCAGTACTTC; clone_size: .; v_call: TRBV7-2; d_call: TRBD2; j_call: TRBJ2-7
cdr3_aa: CASSVNRDEQFF; cdr3_nt: TGTGCCAGCAGCGTCAACAGGGATGAGCAGTTCTTC; clone_size: .; v_call: TRBV7-2; d_call: .; j_call: TRBJ2-1
cdr3_aa: CASSEGGVGNIQYF; cdr3_nt: TGCGCCAGCAGTGAGGGGGGGGTAGGAAACATTCAGTACTTC; clone_size: .; v_call: TRBV10-1; d_call: TRBD2; j_call: TRBJ2-4
cdr3_aa: CASSVRTGVTYEQYF; cdr3_nt: TGTGCCAGCAGCGTCCGGACAGGGGTAACCTACGAGCAGTACTTC; clone_size: .; v_call: TRBV9; d_call: TRBD1; j_call: TRBJ2-7
cdr3_aa: CASSGLAGLNEQFF; cdr3_nt: TGTGCCAGCAGTGGTCTAGCGGGGTTAAATGAGCAGTTCTTC; clone_size: .; v_call: TRBV6-4; d_call: TRBD2; j_call: TRBJ2-1
cdr3_aa: CASSPTLWTSGSEQFF; cdr3_nt: TGTGCCAGCAGTCCTACCCTCTGGACTAGCGGTTCTGAGCAGTTCTTC; clone_size: .; v_call: TRBV11-3; d_call: TRBD2; j_call: TRBJ2-1
cdr3_aa: CASSHPWGVNSGNTIYF; cdr3_nt: TGTGCCAGCAGCCACCCCTGGGGAGTCAACTCTGGAAACACCATATATTTT; clone_size: .; v_call: TRBV14; d_call: .; j_call: TRBJ1-3
cdr3_aa: CASSPPQAYGYTF; cdr3_nt: TGTGCCAGCAGCCCCCCACAGGCCTATGGCTACACCTTC; clone_size: once; v_call: TRBV7-2; d_call: .; j_call: TRBJ1-2
cdr3_aa: CASSGGQLAYEKLFF; cdr3_nt: TGTGCCAGCAGTGGGGGACAGTTAGCGTATGAAAAACTGTTTTTT; clone_size: once; v_call: TRBV25-1; d_call: TRBD1; j_call: TRBJ1-4
cdr3_aa: CASSEEGGGYTF; cdr3_nt: TGTGCCAGCAGTGAAGAAGGGGGCGGCTACACCTTC; clone_size: once; v_call: TRBV2; d_call: TRBD1; j_call: TRBJ1-2
cdr3_aa: CASGGATRPYEQYF; cdr3_nt: TGTGCCAGCGGGGGCGCGACTCGGCCCTACGAGCAGTACTTC; clone_size: .; v_call: TRBV6-1; d_call: .; j_call: TRBJ2-7
cdr3_aa: CASSKLGQSYNEQFF; cdr3_nt: TGTGCCAGCAGCAAACTGGGCCAATCCTACAATGAGCAGTTCTTC; clone_size: .; v_call: TRBV7-9; d_call: .; j_call: TRBJ2-1
cdr3_aa: CASSEGGRPGNEQFF; cdr3_nt: TGTGCCAGCAGTGAAGGCGGGAGGCCGGGGAATGAGCAGTTCTTC; clone_size: medium-sized; v_call: TRBV2; d_call: TRBD2; j_call: TRBJ2-1
cdr3_aa: CASTVVGPGGHTF; cdr3_nt: TGTGCCAGCACGGTGGTGGGGCCAGGTGGCCACACCTTC; clone_size: .; v_call: TRBV2; d_call: .; j_call: TRBJ1-2
cdr3_aa: CASSSPPGQGSFSGNTIYF; cdr3_nt: TGTGCCAGCAGTTCACCGCCGGGACAGGGATCCTTTTCAGGAAACACCATATATTTT; clone_size: .; v_call: TRBV28; d_call: TRBD1; j_call: TRBJ1-3
cdr3_aa: CASSLRQGHQPQHF; cdr3_nt: TGTGCCAGCAGCCTCCGACAGGGCCATCAGCCCCAGCATTTT; clone_size: .; v_call: TRBV7-2; d_call: TRBD1; j_call: TRBJ1-5
cdr3_aa: CSVEDRTDFGEQYF; cdr3_nt: TGCAGCGTTGAAGATCGGACAGATTTCGGCGAGCAGTACTTC; clone_size: once; v_call: TRBV29-1; d_call: .; j_call: TRBJ2-7
cdr3_aa: CASSRGLAETYEQYF; cdr3_nt: TGTGCCAGTAGCCGGGGACTAGCGGAAACCTACGAGCAGTACTTC; clone_size: .; v_call: TRBV19; d_call: TRBD2; j_call: TRBJ2-7
cdr3_aa: CASTDSTVSEAFF; cdr3_nt: TGTGCCAGTACCGACTCCACGGTTTCGGAAGCTTTCTTT; clone_size: .; v_call: TRBV19; d_call: .; j_call: TRBJ1-1
cdr3_aa: CASKTGVYSNYGYTF; cdr3_nt: TGTGCCAGCAAAACGGGGGTATATTCTAACTATGGCTACACCTTC; clone_size: .; v_call: TRBV28; d_call: .; j_call: TRBJ1-2
cdr3_aa: CASRRDGNTEAFF; cdr3_nt: TGTGCCAGCAGGCGGGACGGTAACACTGAAGCTTTCTTT; clone_size: .; v_call: TRBV6-5; d_call: .; j_call: TRBJ1-1
cdr3_aa: CASSQVQGTYTIYF; cdr3_nt: TGCGCCAGCAGCCAAGTACAGGGGACGTACACCATATATTTT; clone_size: once; v_call: TRBV4-1; d_call: TRBD1; j_call: TRBJ1-3
cdr3_aa: CASSPTSGVTDTQYF; cdr3_nt: TGTGCCAGCAGTCCGACTAGCGGGGTCACAGATACGCAGTATTTT; clone_size: .; v_call: TRBV7-3; d_call: TRBD2; j_call: TRBJ2-3
cdr3_aa: CASSKGTSVDNEQFF; cdr3_nt: TGTGCCAGCAGCAAAGGGACTAGCGTAGACAATGAGCAGTTCTTC; clone_size: once; v_call: TRBV7-6; d_call: TRBD2; j_call: TRBJ2-1